This T cell receptor beta chain was observed in a study of human T cells and chemical hapten exposure. Study summary: The study traced per-sample TCR yield variation mainly to small differences in pooled library volumes. General observations from the study: High-frequency TCRs, those above 1 in 1000, stayed the same after DPC sensitization.

As the library was built, unique molecular identifiers were attached to individual cDNA molecules. Authors' methods: Samples ranged from roughly 20,000 to 750,000 TCRs, with a median of 95,638. TCRdb used MiXCR to reprocess the 5' RACE reads, holding one entry per CDR3 protein. The V and J calls shown here were made by TCRdb, not taken from the authors' results. The data show around 80,000 distinct CDR3 sequences, roughly 15% seen once. Only a few counts were recorded for this clonotype. The antigen is undetermined. The template was total RNA from unfractionated whole blood. The CDR3 is made up of 11 amino acids. Trimming stripped 6 bases from V and 3 bases from J, with 9 bases between. Germline CDR1 reads DFQATT; CDR2 reads SNEGSKA (reference sequence).

The chain couples TRBV20-1 to TRBJ2-7; no firm D call. The receptor was derived from a female donor in good health. The CDR3 spells CSAVYLYEQYF. As DNA, the CDR3 is TGCAGTGCGGTCTACCTCTACGAGCAGTACTTC.